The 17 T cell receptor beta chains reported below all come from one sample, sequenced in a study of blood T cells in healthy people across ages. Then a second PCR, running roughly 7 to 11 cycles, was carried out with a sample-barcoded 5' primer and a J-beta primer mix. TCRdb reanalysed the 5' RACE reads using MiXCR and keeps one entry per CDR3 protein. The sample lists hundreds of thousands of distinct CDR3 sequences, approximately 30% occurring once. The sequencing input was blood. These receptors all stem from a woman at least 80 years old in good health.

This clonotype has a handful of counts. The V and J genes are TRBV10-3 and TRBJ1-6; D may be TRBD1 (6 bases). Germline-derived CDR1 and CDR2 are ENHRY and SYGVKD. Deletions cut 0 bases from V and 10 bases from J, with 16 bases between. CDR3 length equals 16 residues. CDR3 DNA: TGTGCCATCAGTGAGTCTCGGGGGGCGAGAGGATCACCCCTCCACTTT. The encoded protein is CAISESRGARGSPLHF.

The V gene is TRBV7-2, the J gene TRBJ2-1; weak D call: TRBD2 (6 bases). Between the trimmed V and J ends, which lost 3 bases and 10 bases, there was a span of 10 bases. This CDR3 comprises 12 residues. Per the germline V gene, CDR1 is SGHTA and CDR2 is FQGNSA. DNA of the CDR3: TGTGCCAGCAGCTTTCTGGCGGGAGAGCAGTTCTTC. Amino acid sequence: CASSFLAGEQFF.

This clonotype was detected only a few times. The CDR3 DNA is TGTGCCAGCAGGCTGGGCGGACGCCAGCATTTT. Encoded protein: CASRLGGRQHF. V is TRBV2 and J is TRBJ1-5, with D hard to call. CDR3 length: 11 residues. V was shortened by 6 bases and J by 12 bases, with 12 bases between the two germline ends. The germline V gene encodes CDR1 SNHLY and CDR2 FYNNEI.

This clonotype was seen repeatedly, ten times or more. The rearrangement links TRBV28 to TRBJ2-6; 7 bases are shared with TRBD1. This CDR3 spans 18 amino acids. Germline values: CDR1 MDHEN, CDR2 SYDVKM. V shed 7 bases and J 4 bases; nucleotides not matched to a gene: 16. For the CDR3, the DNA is TGTGCCAGCACCACATTGGACAGGTCAAAAGAAGGGGCCAACGTCCTGACTTTC. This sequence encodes CASTTLDRSKEGANVLTF.

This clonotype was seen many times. The CDR3 DNA reads TGCAGTGCTAGATTCACTGAAGCTTTCTTT. This translates into CSARFTEAFF. The J gene is TRBJ1-1, the V gene TRBV20-1; D not resolved. In germline, CDR1 is DFQATT, CDR2 SNEGSKA (reference sequence). This CDR3 contains 10 residues. The V end was cut by 2 bases, the J end by 4 bases, with 2 bases between.

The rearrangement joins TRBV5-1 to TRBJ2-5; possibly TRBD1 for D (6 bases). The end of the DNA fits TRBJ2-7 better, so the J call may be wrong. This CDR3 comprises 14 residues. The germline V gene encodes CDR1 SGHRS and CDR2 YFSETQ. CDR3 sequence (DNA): TGCGCCAGCAGCCTTTACAGGGCCCCGAACGAGCAGTACTTC. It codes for CASSLYRAPNEQYF.

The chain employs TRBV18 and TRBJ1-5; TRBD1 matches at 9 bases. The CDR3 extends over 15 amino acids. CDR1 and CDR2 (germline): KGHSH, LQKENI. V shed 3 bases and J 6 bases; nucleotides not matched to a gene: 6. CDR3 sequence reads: CASSPGQGTAQPQHF. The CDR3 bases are TGTGCCAGCTCACCCGGACAGGGGACCGCTCAGCCCCAGCATTTT.

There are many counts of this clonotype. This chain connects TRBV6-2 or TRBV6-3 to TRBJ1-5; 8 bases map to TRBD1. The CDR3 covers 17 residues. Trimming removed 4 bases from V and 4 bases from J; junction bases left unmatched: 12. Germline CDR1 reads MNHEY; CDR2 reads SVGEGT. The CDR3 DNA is TGTGCCAGCAGTTCCGGGACAGGCCCTGGGGGAAATCAGCCCCAGCATTTT. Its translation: CASSSGTGPGGNQPQHF.

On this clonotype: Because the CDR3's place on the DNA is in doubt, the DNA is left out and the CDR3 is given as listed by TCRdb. This CDR3 is CASSLARGASTDTQYFGPGTF. V usage is TRBV5-6 and J usage is TRBJ2-3; whether TRBD2, the table's D call, matches the DNA was not checked. Germline loops: CDR1 SGHDT, CDR2 YYEEEE. With termini counted, the CDR3 has 21 amino acids.

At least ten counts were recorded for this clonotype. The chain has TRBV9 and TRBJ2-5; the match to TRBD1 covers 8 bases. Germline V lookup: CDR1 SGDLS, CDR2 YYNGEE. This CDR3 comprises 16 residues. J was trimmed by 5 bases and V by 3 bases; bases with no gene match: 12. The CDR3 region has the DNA TGTGCCAGCAGCGGAGCCAGGGACAGGTTCGATGAGACCCAGTACTTC. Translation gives CASSGARDRFDETQYF. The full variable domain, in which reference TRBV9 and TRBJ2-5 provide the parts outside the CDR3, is DSGVTQTPKHLITATGQRVTLRCSPRSGDLSVYWYQQSLDQGLQFLIQYYNGEERAKGNILERFSAQQFPDLHSELNLSSLELGDSALYFCASSGARDRFDETQYFGPGTRLLVL.

CDR3 protein: CAWSPGGTGQPQHF. Here the CDR3 DNA reads TGTGCCTGGAGCCCCGGGGGGACGGGCCAGCCCCAGCATTTT. The V gene is TRBV30, the J gene TRBJ1-5; weak D call: TRBD1 (5 bases). With 3 bases removed from V and 7 bases from J, the gap between germline ends came to 16 bases. Germline V gene sequence: CDR1 GTSNPN, CDR2 SVGIG (reference sequence). CDR3 length: 14 amino acids.

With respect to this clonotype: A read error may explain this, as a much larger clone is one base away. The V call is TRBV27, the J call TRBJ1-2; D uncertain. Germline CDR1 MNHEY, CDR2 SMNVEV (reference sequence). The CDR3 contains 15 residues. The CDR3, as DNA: TGTGTCAGCAGTTTTTTAGACGGGTCTAACTATGGCTACACCTTC. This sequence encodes CVSSFLDGSNYGYTF.

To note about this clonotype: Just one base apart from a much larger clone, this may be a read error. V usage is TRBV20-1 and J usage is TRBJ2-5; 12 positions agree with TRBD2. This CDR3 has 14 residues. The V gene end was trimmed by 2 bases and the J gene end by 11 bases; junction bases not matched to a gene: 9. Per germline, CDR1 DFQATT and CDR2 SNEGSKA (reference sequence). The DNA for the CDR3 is TGCAGTGCTAGACTAGCGGGGGGGGACAGTGAGCAGTACTTC. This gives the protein CSARLAGGDSEQYF.

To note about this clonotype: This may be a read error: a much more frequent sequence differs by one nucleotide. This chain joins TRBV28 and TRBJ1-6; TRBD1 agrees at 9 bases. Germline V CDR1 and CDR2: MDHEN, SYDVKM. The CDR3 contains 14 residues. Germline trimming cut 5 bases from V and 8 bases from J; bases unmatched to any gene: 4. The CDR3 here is CASSTGGFYSPLHF. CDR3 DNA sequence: TGTGCCAGCAGTACAGGGGGCTTTTATTCACCCCTCCACTTT.

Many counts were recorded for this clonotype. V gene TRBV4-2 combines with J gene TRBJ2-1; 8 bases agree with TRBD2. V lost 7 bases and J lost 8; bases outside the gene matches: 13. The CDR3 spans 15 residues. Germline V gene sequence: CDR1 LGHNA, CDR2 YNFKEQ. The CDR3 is CASTPGGGLGDEQFF. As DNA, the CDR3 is TGTGCCAGCACCCCGGGGGGGGGCTTGGGGGATGAGCAGTTCTTC.

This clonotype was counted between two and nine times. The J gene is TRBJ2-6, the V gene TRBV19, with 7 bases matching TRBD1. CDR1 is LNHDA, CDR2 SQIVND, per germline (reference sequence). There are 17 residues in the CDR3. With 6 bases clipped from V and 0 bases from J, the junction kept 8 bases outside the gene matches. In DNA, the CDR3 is TGTGCCAGTAGCCGACAGGGCTCCTCCTCTGGGGCCAACGTCCTGACTTTC. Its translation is CASSRQGSSSGANVLTF. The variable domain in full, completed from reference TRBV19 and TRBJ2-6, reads DGGITQSPKYLFRKEGQNVTLSCEQNLNHDAMYWYRQDPGQGLRLIYYSQIVNDFQKGDIAEGYSVSREKKESFPLTVTSAQKNPTAFYLCASSRQGSSSGANVLTFGAGSRLTVL.

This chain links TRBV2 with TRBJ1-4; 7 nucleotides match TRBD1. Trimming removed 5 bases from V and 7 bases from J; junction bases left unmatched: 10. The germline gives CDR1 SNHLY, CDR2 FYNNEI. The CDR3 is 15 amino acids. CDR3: CASSSQGLRGEKLFF. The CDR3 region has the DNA TGTGCCAGCAGTTCACAGGGGCTCCGGGGTGAAAAACTGTTTTTT. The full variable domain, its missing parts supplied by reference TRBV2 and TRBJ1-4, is EPEVTQTPSHQVTQMGQEVILRCVPISNHLYFYWYRQILGQKVEFLVSFYNNEISEKSEIFDDQFSVERPDGSNFTLKIRSTKLEDSAMYFCASSSQGLRGEKLFFGSGTQLSVL.